The clone carrying this T cell receptor (beta chain) was observed a handful of times. Its target is not known. Sequencing was preceded by expansion of antigen-specific CD4+ T cells with viral peptide pools in the ViraFEST assay. CD4+ T cells were isolated after around ten days of culture. The person acquired a PCR-confirmed SARS-CoV-2 infection between March and December 2020. Each participant was given two doses of one vaccine (BNT162b2 or mRNA-1273). PBMC were cultured at a few million per well with 9 to 10 IU/ml IL-2 and about 9.5 ug/ml peptides. These data come from a study of vaccination effects on CD4 cells after COVID-19. Overall study context: Post-vaccine draws lagged the second dose by a median of 72 days.

Sequencing was performed with immunoSEQ multiplex PCR; in TCRdb, only in-frame clones are kept and a portion is missing. The sample contains more than 15,000 clones, about 70% of which appear only once. Findings and limits, study-wide: After vaccination, spike-reactive clones in convalescents were mostly new vaccine-induced clones. Relatively few convalescent patients took part in the study, which had no early post-infection timepoints.

The sequenced sample was CD4+ T cells from PBMCs cultured with SARS-CoV-2 spike peptides, obtained after COVID-19 vaccination. The TCR was taken from a human donor who had a prior SARS-CoV-2 infection.

Written as DNA, the CDR3 is TGCGCCAGCAGAAGACAGGCCACTGAAGCTTTCTTT. The encoded protein is CASRRQATEAFF. This chain uses TRBV10-1 with TRBJ1-1, with D possibly matching TRBD1 (6 bases). The CDR3 covers 12 residues. Germline loops: CDR1 WNHNN, CDR2 SYGVQD (reference sequence). V lost 6 bases and J 4 bases, leaving 9 bases between the germline ends.